The 30 T cell receptor beta chains given below trace back to one sample, sequenced in a study of shared clonotypes between healthy human individuals. This table comes from immunoSEQ multiplex PCR, and its TCRdb copy is limited to in-frame clones, with some not included. The sample shows 2.5 million or so clones, roughly nine tenths of them seen only once. Sequencing was performed on naive CD4+ T cells sorted from blood. The subset is: CD45RA+ positively selected. Receptor source: a man aged 18 to 29 in good health.

This clone appeared a single time. This chain links TRBV7-8 with TRBJ2-5; the match to TRBD1 covers 8 bases. V lost 3 bases, J lost 1 base, and 7 bases stayed unmatched. Germline V gene lookup returns CDR1 SGHVS and CDR2 FQNEAQ. There are 16 residues in the CDR3. The CDR3 spells CASSFPGQGSQETQYF. CDR3 coding DNA: TGTGCCAGCAGCTTCCCAGGACAGGGAAGCCAAGAGACCCAGTACTTC.

The sample holds a few counts of this clone. Within the sample, other DNA sequences also encode this same CDR3. J is TRBJ2-3 and V is TRBV6-5, with D unresolved. Per the germline V gene, CDR1 is MNHEY and CDR2 is SVGAGI. The CDR3 sequence is 13 residues long. V lost 4 bases to trimming and J lost 6 bases, with 11 bases between them. The CDR3 spells CASSLPGGDTQYF. Written as DNA, the CDR3 is TGTGCCAGCAGTTTACCCGGTGGTGATACGCAGTATTTT.

The CDR3 nucleotides read TGTGCCAGCAGCTTAGTAAGGGGCGGGACCCAAGAGACCCAGTACTTC. Protein: CASSLVRGGTQETQYF. The J gene is TRBJ2-5, the V gene TRBV11-2; a weak D match, TRBD2 (6 bases). CDR3 length: 16 residues. With 1 base removed from V and 1 base from J, the gap between germline ends came to 13 bases. Germline CDR1 reads SGHAT; CDR2 reads FQNNGV.

The chain joins TRBV6-1 to TRBJ1-1; the D gene is possibly TRBD1 (6 bases). CDR3 length equals 13 residues. With 5 bases removed from V and 5 bases from J, the gap between germline ends came to 12 bases. Germline V lookup: CDR1 MNHNS, CDR2 SASEGT. This CDR3 is CASSSGVQTEAFF. As DNA, the CDR3 is TGTGCCAGCAGTTCAGGGGTTCAGACTGAAGCTTTCTTT.

The J gene is TRBJ2-2, the V gene TRBV2; 7 bases align to TRBD2. CDR1 is SNHLY and CDR2 is FYNNEI in the germline V gene. The CDR3 runs 20 residues. V gave up 3 bases and J gave up 4 bases; unmatched junction bases: 20. The CDR3 protein is CASSDRGGLAAFLGTGELFF. The CDR3 DNA sequence: TGTGCCAGCAGTGATCGAGGAGGTCTAGCGGCCTTTCTGGGCACCGGGGAGCTGTTTTTT.

A note on this clone: Other DNA sequences of this sample code for an identical CDR3. The chain employs TRBV11-2 and TRBJ2-5; 13 bases match TRBD2. The length of the CDR3 is 14 residues. Trimming at V came to 6 bases and at J to 5 bases, leaving 3 bases not matched to a gene. CDR1 is SGHAT, CDR2 FQNNGV, per germline. The CDR3 DNA is TGTGCCAGCAGTTTACTAGCGGGGGGGGAGACCCAGTACTTC. It codes for CASSLLAGGETQYF.

The chain carries TRBV4-3 and TRBJ2-5; D possibly corresponds to TRBD1 (7 bases). The length of the CDR3 is 16 residues. With 0 bases removed from V and 5 bases from J, the gap between germline ends came to 16 bases. Germline CDR1 LGHNA, CDR2 YSLEER. CDR3 coding DNA: TGCGCCAGCAGCCAAGATCAGGGGGGATGGTGGGAGACCCAGTACTTC. Translating gives CASSQDQGGWWETQYF.

The V gene is TRBV5-1, the J gene TRBJ1-2; no reliable D call. Germline V CDR1 and CDR2: SGHRS, YFSETQ. Trimming removed 0 bases from V and 0 bases from J, with 12 bases in between. The CDR3 runs to 16 residues. In nucleotides, the CDR3 is TGCGCCAGCAGCTTGGGCCCTAAAAACTCTAACTATGGCTACACCTTC. This translates into CASSLGPKNSNYGYTF.

A remark on this clone: Other DNA sequences of this sample code for an identical CDR3. The V call is TRBV6-1, the J call TRBJ1-4; 7 positions match TRBD1. This CDR3 is 15 amino acids long. Germline values: CDR1 MNHNS, CDR2 SASEGT. The V segment lost 1 base and the J segment 4 bases; nucleotides outside the gene matches: 3. The CDR3 sequence: CASSEGDRDNEKLFF. The DNA for the CDR3 is TGTGCCAGCAGTGAAGGGGACAGAGATAATGAAAAACTGTTTTTT.

The chain links TRBV5-1 to TRBJ2-7; a possible D gene is TRBD1 (7 bases). This CDR3 is 14 amino acids long. CDR1 and CDR2 from the germline V gene are SGHRS and YFSETQ. V lost 4 bases and J lost 5, with 16 bases in between. The CDR3 spells CASSPVTGRNEQYF. The DNA of the CDR3 is TGCGCCAGCAGCCCGGTGACAGGGAGGAACGAGCAGTACTTC.

The chain employs TRBV7-2 and TRBJ1-1; tentatively, D is TRBD1 (5 bases). Trimming shortened V by 4 bases and J by 1 base, and 16 bases separated the two germline ends. The CDR3 is made up of 16 amino acids. From germline, CDR1 is SGHTA and CDR2 FQGNSA. This CDR3 reads CASSSHGGVTNTEAFF. DNA for the CDR3: TGTGCCAGCAGCTCCCATGGGGGGGTTACGAACACTGAAGCTTTCTTT. The variable domain in full, with the rest retrieved from reference TRBV7-2 and TRBJ1-1, is GAGVSQSPSNKVTEKGKDVELRCDPISGHTALYWYRQSLGQGLEFLIYFQGNSAPDKSGLPSDRFSAERTGGSVSTLTIQRTQQEDSAVYLCASSSHGGVTNTEAFFGQGTRLTVV.

This clone was counted a few times. The rearrangement uses TRBV30 and TRBJ1-1; D is undetermined. Looked up from germline, CDR1 is GTSNPN and CDR2 is SVGIG (reference sequence). The CDR3 is 13 residues long. Trimming took 0 bases from V and 4 from J, leaving 9 bases between them. CDR3 sequence: CAWSVQQSTEAFF. CDR3 nucleotide sequence: TGTGCCTGGAGTGTACAACAGAGCACTGAAGCTTTCTTT.

Of note for this clone: The junction and the germline gene differ at one end; a read error may be behind it. The V call is TRBV19, the J call TRBJ1-1; D is uncertain. Per germline, CDR1 LNHDA and CDR2 SQIVND (reference sequence). This CDR3 is built from 15 residues. The CDR3 reads CASSTGWWVSPDAFF. CDR3 in DNA: TGTGCCAGTAGTACGGGGTGGTGGGTAAGCCCTGACGCTTTCTTT.

The chain links TRBV7-3 to TRBJ1-5, with D tentatively TRBD1 (5 bases). This CDR3 is built from 15 residues. V gave up 6 bases and J gave up 3 bases, with 15 bases separating them. Germline lookup yields CDR1 SGHTA and CDR2 FQGTGA. DNA for the CDR3: TGTGCCAGCAGTCTAGAAGGAGGGGTCAATCAGCCCCAGCATTTT. Its translation is CASSLEGGVNQPQHF.

Concerning this clone: At one boundary the junction diverges from the germline segment, which might be a read error. The chain links TRBV27 to TRBJ1-4; TRBD1 might be the D (5 bases). CDR3 length: 14 residues. In germline, CDR1 is MNHEY, CDR2 SMNVEV (reference sequence). The CDR3 nucleotides are TGTGCCGGCAGGTTAGCAGGGATCGGTGAAAAACTGTTTTTT. Protein product: CAGRLAGIGEKLFF.

This chain uses TRBV6-1 with TRBJ2-7; 10 bases fit TRBD2. Trimming removed 0 bases from V and 6 bases from J; junction bases left unmatched: 5. Germline assignment: CDR1 MNHNS and CDR2 SASEGT. This CDR3 has 15 residues. The CDR3 DNA is TGTGCCAGCAGTGAAGCCGCAGCGGGGGGGCGCGAGCAGTACTTC. Protein: CASSEAAAGGREQYF.

The genes are TRBV7-2 and TRBJ2-2; 11 positions agree with TRBD2. The trim removed 0 bases at V and 6 bases at J, leaving 3 bases unmatched. Germline lookup yields CDR1 SGHTA and CDR2 FQGNSA. The CDR3 length is 16 residues. Here the CDR3 reads CASSLAGTSGAGELFF. The CDR3 DNA is TGTGCCAGCAGCTTAGCAGGGACTAGCGGCGCCGGGGAGCTGTTTTTT.

Details on this clone: The sample carries other DNA sequences with the same CDR3. The chain has TRBV18 and TRBJ1-1; D is unresolved. Germline V gene data show CDR1 as KGHSH and CDR2 as LQKENI. There are 13 residues in the CDR3. Trimming took 3 bases from V and 1 from J, leaving 6 bases between them. Here the CDR3 DNA reads TGTGCCAGCTCACCCCGGAGGAACACTGAAGCTTTCTTT. It specifies CASSPRRNTEAFF.

With regard to this clone: The same CDR3 is also encoded by other DNA sequences in this sample. The rearrangement joins TRBV2 to TRBJ2-5; TRBD1 is a possible D gene (6 bases). Germline CDR1 reads SNHLY; CDR2 reads FYNNEI. V was cut by 4 bases and J by 5 bases, with 11 bases left in between. The CDR3 has 13 residues. The CDR3 DNA is TGTGCCAGCAGTGGAGGGCAGGGGGAGACCCAGTACTTC. Its translation: CASSGGQGETQYF.

The chain employs TRBV6-1 and TRBJ2-7; a possible D gene is TRBD2 (6 bases). From germline, CDR1 is MNHNS and CDR2 SASEGT. V gave up 8 bases and J gave up 7 bases, with 24 bases separating them. This CDR3 has 15 amino acids. The CDR3 DNA sequence: TGTGCCAGCGCGGCGGGGACGGGATCGGAACGTGAGCAGTACTTC. Translation gives CASAAGTGSEREQYF.

The chain recombines TRBV19 with TRBJ2-1, with 10 bases matching TRBD2. The J segment lost 7 bases and the V segment lost 4 bases, leaving 7 bases of the junction unmatched. Germline loops: CDR1 LNHDA, CDR2 SQIVND (reference sequence). The CDR3 is made up of 15 amino acids. The CDR3 DNA is TGTGCCAGTAGTAGTCCTAGCGGGAGAACAAATGAGCAGTTCTTC. Protein sequence: CASSSPSGRTNEQFF.

This chain uses TRBV28 with TRBJ2-1, with 7 bases lining up with TRBD2. Germline-derived CDR1 and CDR2 are MDHEN and SYDVKM. The CDR3 has 14 amino acids. Germline trimming cut 5 bases from V and 4 bases from J; bases unmatched to any gene: 5. DNA for the CDR3: TGTGCCAGCAGTCGGACTAGTGGATACAATGAGCAGTTCTTC. Translated, it gives CASSRTSGYNEQFF.

V and J are TRBV6-5 and TRBJ2-3, with TRBD1 as a possible D gene (6 bases). The CDR3 length is 16 residues. The V gene's germline CDR1 is MNHEY and CDR2 SVGAGI. V gave up 0 bases and J gave up 6 bases, with 16 bases separating them. The CDR3 sequence: CASSYSILGAQDTQYF. The CDR3, as DNA: TGTGCCAGCAGTTACTCGATATTGGGGGCACAGGATACGCAGTATTTT.

J is TRBJ2-6 and V is TRBV9, with D hard to call. Germline CDR1 and CDR2: SGDLS and YYNGEE. The CDR3 runs 14 residues. The germline V and J ends were trimmed by 10 bases and 0 bases, with 11 bases remaining between them. The CDR3 nucleotides read TGTGCCTCCAAGCGAGGCTCTGGGGCCAACGTCCTGACTTTC. This sequence encodes CASKRGSGANVLTF.

A single count supports this clone. The V gene is TRBV14, the J gene TRBJ2-1, with a weak D call TRBD1 (6 bases). Trimming removed 1 base from V and 7 bases from J, with 17 bases in between. Per the germline V gene, CDR1 is SGHDN and CDR2 is FVKESK. The CDR3 covers 16 residues. The chain's CDR3 is CASSQASKTRGNEQFF. In DNA, the CDR3 is TGTGCCAGCAGCCAAGCTTCCAAAACCAGGGGAAATGAGCAGTTCTTC.

This chain links TRBV11-2 with TRBJ2-7; the match to TRBD1 covers 7 bases. Germline V gene lookup returns CDR1 SGHAT and CDR2 FQNNGV. CDR3 length: 14 amino acids. The V segment lost 4 bases and the J segment 6 bases; nucleotides outside the gene matches: 9. CDR3 sequence (DNA): TGTGCCAGCAGCTCGGGACAGAAAGTTTCCGAGCAGTACTTC. It translates to CASSSGQKVSEQYF.

This chain links TRBV19 with TRBJ2-6; no clear D. Looked up from germline, CDR1 is LNHDA and CDR2 is SQIVND (reference sequence). V gave up 5 bases and J gave up 2 bases, with 10 bases separating them. The CDR3 runs 15 residues. Here the CDR3 reads CASSLDGTGANVLTF. The CDR3 coding sequence is TGTGCCAGTAGTTTGGACGGCACTGGGGCCAACGTCCTGACTTTC.

Note on this clone: A junction end diverges from the germline sequence, so it may reflect a read error. This chain connects TRBV6-5 to TRBJ1-2, with D possibly TRBD1 on 5 matching bases. Germline V gene lookup returns CDR1 MNHEY and CDR2 SVGAGI. This CDR3 is 13 amino acids long. CDR3 nucleotides: TGTGCCAGCAGTTACGGGACTTTGGGGGTAGTCTTCTTC. It codes for CASSYGTLGVVFF.

The V call is TRBV7-4, the J call TRBJ2-7; D gene unclear. There are 14 residues in the CDR3. Deletions cut 3 bases from V and 0 bases from J, with 9 bases between. Germline loops: CDR1 SGHVT, CDR2 SQSDAQ. CDR3 coding DNA: TGTGCCAGCAGCTTTTCTTCAGCCTCCTACGAGCAGTACTTC. Translating it yields CASSFSSASYEQYF.

The V gene is TRBV28, the J gene TRBJ2-7; no firm D call. Germline assignment: CDR1 MDHEN and CDR2 SYDVKM. V was cut by 10 bases and J by 3 bases, with 19 bases left in between. The CDR3 is 14 amino acids. CDR3 sequence: CATTPGRRFYEQYF. The CDR3 coding sequence is TGTGCCACCACCCCGGGCAGACGCTTCTACGAGCAGTACTTC.